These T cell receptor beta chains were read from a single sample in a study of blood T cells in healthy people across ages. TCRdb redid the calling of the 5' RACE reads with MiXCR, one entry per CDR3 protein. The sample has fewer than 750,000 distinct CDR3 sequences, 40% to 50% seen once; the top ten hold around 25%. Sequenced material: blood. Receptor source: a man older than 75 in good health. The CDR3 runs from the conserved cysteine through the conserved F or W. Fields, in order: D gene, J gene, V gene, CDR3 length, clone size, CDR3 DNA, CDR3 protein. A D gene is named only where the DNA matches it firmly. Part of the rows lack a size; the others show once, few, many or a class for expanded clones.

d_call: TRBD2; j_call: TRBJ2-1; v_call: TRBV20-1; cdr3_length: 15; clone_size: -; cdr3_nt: TGCAGTGCTCCCGGAACGGGGGGACCCAACAATGAGCAGTTCTTC; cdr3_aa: CSAPGTGGPNNEQFF
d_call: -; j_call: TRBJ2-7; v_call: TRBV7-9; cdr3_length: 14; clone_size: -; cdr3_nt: TGTGCCAGCAGCCCTGTAGACGGGTACTACGAGCAGTACTTC; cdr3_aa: CASSPVDGYYEQYF
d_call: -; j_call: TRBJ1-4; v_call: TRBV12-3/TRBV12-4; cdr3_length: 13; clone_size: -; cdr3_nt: TGTGCCAGCGGCCGGGCCCGAGAGGGGAAACTGTTTTTT; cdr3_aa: CASGRAREGKLFF
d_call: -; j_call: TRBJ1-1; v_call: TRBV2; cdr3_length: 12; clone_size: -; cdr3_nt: TGTGCCAGCAAAGTGGGTATCGCTGAAGCTTTCTTT; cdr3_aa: CASKVGIAEAFF
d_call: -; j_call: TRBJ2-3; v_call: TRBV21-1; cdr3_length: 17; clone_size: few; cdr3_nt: TGTGCCAGCAGCCCCTCTTCCAGGGCCCCTGGCACAGATACGCAGTATTTT; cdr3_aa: CASSPSSRAPGTDTQYF
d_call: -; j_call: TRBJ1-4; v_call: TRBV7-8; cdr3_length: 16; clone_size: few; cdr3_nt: TGTGCCAGCAGCTCGGACAGAGATGAAACTAATGAAAAACTGTTTTTT; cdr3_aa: CASSSDRDETNEKLFF
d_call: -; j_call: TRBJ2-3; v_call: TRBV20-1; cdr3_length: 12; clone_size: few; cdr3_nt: TGCAGTGCTAGTCCCAGCACAGATACGCAGTATTTT; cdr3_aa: CSASPSTDTQYF
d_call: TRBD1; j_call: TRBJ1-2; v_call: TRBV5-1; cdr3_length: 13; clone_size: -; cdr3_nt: TGCGCCAGCAGCACTGGGGACAGGGACGGCTACACCTTC; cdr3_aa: CASSTGDRDGYTF
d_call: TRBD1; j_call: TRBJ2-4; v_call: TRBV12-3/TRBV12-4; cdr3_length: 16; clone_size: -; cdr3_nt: TGTGCCAGCAGTCCAACAGGGGCGGGTGGCAAAAACATTCAGTACTTC; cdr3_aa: CASSPTGAGGKNIQYF
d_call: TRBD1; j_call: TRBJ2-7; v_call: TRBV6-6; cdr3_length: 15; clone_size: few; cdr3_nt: TGTGCCAGCAGTTTTTCCGGGACAGGGACCCACGAGCAGTACTTC; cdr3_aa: CASSFSGTGTHEQYF
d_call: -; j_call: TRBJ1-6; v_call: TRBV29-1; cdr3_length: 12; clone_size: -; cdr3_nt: TGCAGCGTTGGTGAGGGTAATTCACCCCTCCACTTT; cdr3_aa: CSVGEGNSPLHF
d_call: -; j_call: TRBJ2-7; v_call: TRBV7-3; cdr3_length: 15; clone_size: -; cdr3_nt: TGTGCCAGCAGGCCCTCGGGACTCGGCTCCTACGAGCAGTACTTC; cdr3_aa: CASRPSGLGSYEQYF
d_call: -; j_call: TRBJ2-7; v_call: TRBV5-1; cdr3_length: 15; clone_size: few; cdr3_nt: TGCGCCAGCAGCTTTGAGGGGTCGAGCTCCTACGAGCAGTACTTC; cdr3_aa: CASSFEGSSSYEQYF
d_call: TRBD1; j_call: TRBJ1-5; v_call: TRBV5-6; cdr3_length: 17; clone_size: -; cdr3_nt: TGTGCCAGCAGCTCCGAACCCACAGGGGAAGGGGGTCAGCCCCAGCATTTT; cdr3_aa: CASSSEPTGEGGQPQHF
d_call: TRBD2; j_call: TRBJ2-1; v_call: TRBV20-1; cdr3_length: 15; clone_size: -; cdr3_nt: TGCAGTGCCATTATAGCGGGGGGCGCATACAATGAGCAGTTCTTC; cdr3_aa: CSAIIAGGAYNEQFF
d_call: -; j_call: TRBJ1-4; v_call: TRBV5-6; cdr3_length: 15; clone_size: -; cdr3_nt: TGTGCCAGCAGCCGCTACCGGGACCGAGGCGAAAAACTGTTTTTT; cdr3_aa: CASSRYRDRGEKLFF
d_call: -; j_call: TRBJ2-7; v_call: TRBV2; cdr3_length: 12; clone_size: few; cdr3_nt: TGTGCCAGCAAAATGGACAGTTACGAGCAGTACTTC; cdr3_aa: CASKMDSYEQYF
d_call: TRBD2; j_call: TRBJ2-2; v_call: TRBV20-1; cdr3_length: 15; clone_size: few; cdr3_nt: TGCAGTACCAAAGCGGGAGGCTCGAATACCGGGGAGCTGTTTTTT; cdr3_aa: CSTKAGGSNTGELFF
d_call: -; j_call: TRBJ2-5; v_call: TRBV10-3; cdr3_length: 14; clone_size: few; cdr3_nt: TGTGCCATCAGTGAGTCGACTCGAGGGGAGACCCAGTACTTC; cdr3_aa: CAISESTRGETQYF
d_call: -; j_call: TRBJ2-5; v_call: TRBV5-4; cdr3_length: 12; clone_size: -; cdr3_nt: TGTGCCAGCAGCTCTCTCCCGGAGACCCAGTACTTC; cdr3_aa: CASSSLPETQYF
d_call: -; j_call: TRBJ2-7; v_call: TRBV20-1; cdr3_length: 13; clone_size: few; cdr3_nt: TGCAGTGCTCCCCGTAACTCGGCCGGCGAGCAGTACTTC; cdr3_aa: CSAPRNSAGEQYF
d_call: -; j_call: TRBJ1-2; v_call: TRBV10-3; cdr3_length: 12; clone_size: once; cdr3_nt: TGTGTCATCAGGGAGACTGTCGGGGGCTACACCTTC; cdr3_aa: CVIRETVGGYTF
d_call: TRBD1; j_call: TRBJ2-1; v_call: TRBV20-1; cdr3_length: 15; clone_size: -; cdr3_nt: TGCAGTGCTAGCAGGGGGATAGGGAGATGGGGTGAGCAGTTCTTC; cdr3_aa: CSASRGIGRWGEQFF
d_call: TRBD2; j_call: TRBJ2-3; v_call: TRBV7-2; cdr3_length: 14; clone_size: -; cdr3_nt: TGTGCCAGCAGCTGTAGACTAGCAAGAGATACGCAGTATTTT; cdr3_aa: CASSCRLARDTQYF